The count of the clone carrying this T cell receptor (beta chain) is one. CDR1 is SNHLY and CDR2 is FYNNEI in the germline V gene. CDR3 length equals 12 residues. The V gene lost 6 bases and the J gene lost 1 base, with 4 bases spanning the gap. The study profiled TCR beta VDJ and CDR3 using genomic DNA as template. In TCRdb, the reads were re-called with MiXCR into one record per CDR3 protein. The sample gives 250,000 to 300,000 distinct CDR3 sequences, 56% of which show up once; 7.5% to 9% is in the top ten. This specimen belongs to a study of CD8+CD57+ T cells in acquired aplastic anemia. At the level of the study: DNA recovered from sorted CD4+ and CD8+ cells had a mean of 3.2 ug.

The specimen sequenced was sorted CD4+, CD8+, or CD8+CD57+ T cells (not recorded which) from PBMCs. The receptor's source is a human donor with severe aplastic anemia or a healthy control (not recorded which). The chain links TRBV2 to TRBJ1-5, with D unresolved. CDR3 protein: CASRQSNQPQHF. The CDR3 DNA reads TGTGCCAGCAGACAAAGCAATCAGCCCCAGCATTTT.